The 26 T cell receptor beta chains below were found in one sample sequenced in a study of T cells in narcolepsy. Using immunoSEQ multiplex PCR, the repertoire was profiled, and TCRdb retains in-frame clones only, with some absent. The data contain around 35,000 clones, 75% to 90% of them seen just once; the ten biggest clones take up around 1%. The sequencing input was memory (CD45RA-) CD4+ T cells from blood. Receptors originate from a human donor in good health.

The rearrangement uses TRBV14 and TRBJ1-2; D is unclear. The V end was cut by 6 bases, the J end by 7 bases, with 12 bases between. The CDR3 has 12 residues. Germline CDR1 reads SGHDN; CDR2 reads FVKESK. CDR3 bases: TGTGCCAGCAGTCGGGAGGTTGGTGGCTACACCTTC. Protein sequence: CASSREVGGYTF.

This clone was recorded a few times. This rearrangement joins TRBV7-8 to TRBJ1-2; TRBD1 might be the D (6 bases). V shed 1 base and J shed 7 bases, with 10 bases lying between them. The CDR3 contains 13 residues. The germline V gene encodes CDR1 SGHVS and CDR2 FQNEAQ. Here the CDR3 DNA reads TGTGCCAGCAGCTTAGGGGGGGCCAGTGGCTACACCTTC. Translation gives CASSLGGASGYTF.

The rearrangement uses TRBV7-9 and TRBJ1-4, with TRBD1 matching over 7 bases. Germline loops: CDR1 SEHNR, CDR2 FQNEAQ (reference sequence). The CDR3 loop spans 15 amino acids. The CDR3 bases are TGTGCTGGCCCAGGGGGGTCCTTGGCTAATGAAAAACTGTTTTTT. Encoded protein: CAGPGGSLANEKLFF.

This chain connects TRBV7-2 to TRBJ1-1, with TRBD1 identical over 10 bases. Germline loops: CDR1 SGHTA, CDR2 FQGNSA. This CDR3 region has 14 residues. Trimming at V came to 4 bases and at J to 3 bases, leaving 2 bases not matched to a gene. CDR3 region: CASSSTGGYTEAFF. CDR3 sequence (DNA): TGTGCCAGCAGCTCGACAGGGGGCTACACTGAAGCTTTCTTT.

CDR3 coding DNA: TGTGCCAGCAGCCAAGATCCGCTAAAGGGGCGGACTGGGGCCAACGTCCTGACTTTC. This gives the protein CASSQDPLKGRTGANVLTF. The rearrangement links TRBV4-2 to TRBJ2-6; D possibly corresponds to TRBD1 (5 bases). The CDR3 extends over 19 amino acids. The V end was cut by 0 bases, the J end by 2 bases, with 17 bases between. Germline lookup yields CDR1 LGHNA and CDR2 YNFKEQ.

This clone was observed a few times. The chain recombines TRBV18 with TRBJ1-3, with D perhaps matching TRBD1 (6 bases). The V gene's germline CDR1 is KGHSH and CDR2 LQKENI. CDR3 length: 15 amino acids. Trimming removed 4 bases from V and 0 bases from J, with 10 bases in between. The CDR3 sequence is CASSHGQSSGNTIYF. The CDR3 coding sequence is TGTGCCAGCTCACACGGACAGTCCTCTGGAAACACCATATATTTT.

The chain couples TRBV5-5 to TRBJ1-5; D remains unclear. From germline, CDR1 is SGHKS and CDR2 YYEKEE (reference sequence). Deletions cut 4 bases from V and 6 bases from J, with 11 bases between. This CDR3 region has 13 residues. CDR3 residues: CASSLEIGQPQHF. The CDR3 region has the DNA TGTGCCAGCAGCCTAGAAATCGGTCAGCCCCAGCATTTT.

Comments on this clone: The junction differs from germline at one of its ends, possibly a read error. This specimen includes other DNA sequences encoding the same CDR3. The chain uses TRBV5-8 and TRBJ2-6; TRBD1 or TRBD2 may be the D gene (7 bases each). Per germline, CDR1 SGHTS and CDR2 YDEGEE. This CDR3 comprises 18 residues. CDR3 region: CASSLERDSLAGANVLTF. The CDR3 region has the DNA TGTGCCAGTAGCTTGGAGCGGGACAGCCTCGCTGGGGCCAACGTCCTGACTTTC.

The CDR3 loop reads CASSFDLYNEQFF. In DNA form, the CDR3 reads TGTGCCAGCAGTTTCGACCTTTACAATGAGCAGTTCTTC. The chain couples TRBV6-5 to TRBJ2-1, with D unclear. The CDR3 spans 13 residues. Trimming pared 4 bases from V and 4 bases from J, leaving 8 bases between. Germline V gene data show CDR1 as MNHEY and CDR2 as SVGAGI.

The V and J genes are TRBV19 and TRBJ1-6, with 8 bases lining up with TRBD1. The junction had 1 base not matched to a gene; V was cut back by 5 bases and J by 4 bases. CDR1 is LNHDA and CDR2 is SQIVND in the germline V gene (reference sequence). CDR3 size: 14 residues. Written as DNA, the CDR3 is TGTGCCAGTAGTCACAGGGGGTATAATTCACCCCTCCACTTT. Translation gives CASSHRGYNSPLHF.

V is TRBV7-9 and J is TRBJ2-6, with 7 nucleotides matching TRBD1. Germline values: CDR1 SEHNR, CDR2 FQNEAQ (reference sequence). V was pared by 3 bases and J by 2 bases, with 7 bases of the junction left unmatched. There are 17 residues in the CDR3. The CDR3: CASSLWAGTAGANVLTF. CDR3 coding DNA: TGTGCCAGCAGCTTGTGGGCAGGGACAGCTGGGGCCAACGTCCTGACTTTC.

This rearrangement joins TRBV7-2 to TRBJ2-2; TRBD1 matches 8 bases. J gave up 3 bases and V 2 bases, and 2 bases lay outside the gene matches. From germline, CDR1 is SGHTA and CDR2 FQGNSA. The length of the CDR3 is 15 residues. The CDR3 DNA is TGTGCCAGCAGCTTATCGACAGGGGACACCGGGGAGCTGTTTTTT. Translating gives CASSLSTGDTGELFF.

Comment on this clone: An end of the junction does not agree with germline; a read error may underlie this. The identical CDR3 is also encoded by other nucleotide sequences in the sample. CDR3 residues: CASSPGTENTEAFF. CDR3 bases: TGTGCCAGCAGCCCCGGGACAGAGAACACTGAGGCTTTCTTT. J is TRBJ1-1 and V is TRBV5-6, with 7 bases fitting TRBD1. The germline gives CDR1 SGHDT, CDR2 YYEEEE. The length of the CDR3 is 14 residues.

This clone was counted between two and nine times. The chain joins TRBV5-1 to TRBJ1-4, with D possibly being TRBD1 (6 bases). Trimming left V 5 bases short and J 7 bases short, with 15 bases between. Germline loops: CDR1 SGHRS, CDR2 YFSETQ. CDR3 length: 14 amino acids. This CDR3 is CASREQGVSEKLFF. CDR3 coding DNA: TGCGCCAGCAGAGAACAGGGTGTAAGTGAAAAACTGTTTTTT.

The rearrangement joins TRBV11-2 to TRBJ1-2; D gene ambiguous. The CDR3 totals 12 residues. Trimming pared 4 bases from V and 4 bases from J, leaving 7 bases between. Germline assignment: CDR1 SGHAT and CDR2 FQNNGV. The CDR3 protein is CASSSDSYGYTF. The CDR3 coding sequence is TGTGCCAGCAGCTCAGATTCCTATGGCTACACCTTC.

This chain joins TRBV6-1 and TRBJ2-1; 9 bases line up with TRBD1. V lost 6 bases and J lost 4; bases outside the gene matches: 4. Germline V gives CDR1 MNHNS, CDR2 SASEGT. The CDR3 runs 14 residues. CDR3 DNA: TGTGCCAGCAGCCGGGACAGGGTTTACAATGAGCAGTTCTTC. This translates into CASSRDRVYNEQFF.

This sequence joins TRBV4-2 and TRBJ1-2, with a weak D call TRBD1 (5 bases). V was shortened by 0 bases and J by 10 bases, with 9 bases between the two germline ends. The V gene's germline CDR1 is LGHNA and CDR2 YNFKEQ. The CDR3 has 12 residues. Written as DNA, the CDR3 is TGTGCCAGCAGCCAAGAGACAGAACACTACACCTTC. It specifies CASSQETEHYTF.

The chain joins TRBV7-8 to TRBJ2-7, with 7 bases identical to TRBD1. From germline, CDR1 is SGHVS and CDR2 FQNEAQ. J gave up 4 bases and V 2 bases, and 11 bases lay outside the gene matches. CDR3 length equals 16 residues. DNA for the CDR3: TGTGCCAGCAGCTTACTTGAAGGGGGCATCAGTTACGAGCAGTACTTC. Protein: CASSLLEGGISYEQYF.

J is TRBJ2-2 and V is TRBV28; D is unclear. Trimming removed 2 bases at V and 8 bases at J, with 3 bases between. Germline CDR1 and CDR2: MDHEN and SYDVKM. The CDR3 has 11 amino acids. CDR3 nucleotides: TGTGCCAGCAGTTTAATAGGGGAGCTGTTTTTT. Translation: CASSLIGELFF. Combining the CDR3 with reference TRBV28 and TRBJ2-2 gives the whole variable domain DVKVTQSSRYLVKRTGEKVFLECVQDMDHENMFWYRQDPGLGLRLIYFSYDVKMKEKGDIPEGYSVSREKKERFSLILESASTNQTSMYLCASSLIGELFFGEGSRLTVL.

J is TRBJ2-2 and V is TRBV5-5; no clear D gene. CDR1 and CDR2 from the germline V gene are SGHKS and YYEKEE (reference sequence). The V end lost 1 base, the J end lost 2 bases, and 12 bases lay between the germline ends. The length of the CDR3 is 16 residues. The CDR3 sequence is CASSLSFTANTGELFF. In nucleotides, the CDR3 is TGTGCCAGCAGCTTGTCGTTTACGGCAAACACCGGGGAGCTGTTTTTT. Complete variable domain (other parts from reference TRBV5-5 and TRBJ2-2): DAGVTQSPTHLIKTRGQQVTLRCSPISGHKSVSWYQQVLGQGPQFIFQYYEKEERGRGNFPDRFSARQFPNYSSELNVNALLLGDSALYLCASSLSFTANTGELFFGEGSRLTVL.

This clone has a handful of counts. V is TRBV7-8 and J is TRBJ1-6; D is unresolved. Between the trimmed V and J ends, which lost 0 bases and 8 bases, there was a span of 14 bases. Germline values: CDR1 SGHVS, CDR2 FQNEAQ. The CDR3 sequence is 16 residues long. The CDR3 loop is CASSLAIARAHSPLHF. The CDR3 nucleotides are TGTGCCAGCAGCTTAGCGATAGCCCGGGCGCATTCACCCCTCCACTTT.

The genes are TRBV11-3 and TRBJ2-1; 7 positions agree with TRBD2. The CDR3 contains 15 residues. The germline V gene encodes CDR1 SGHNT and CDR2 YENEEA. The V segment lost 1 base and the J segment 5 bases; nucleotides outside the gene matches: 5. The CDR3 reads CASSLGSSGHNEQFF. CDR3 DNA sequence: TGTGCCAGCAGCTTAGGTTCTAGCGGTCACAATGAGCAGTTCTTC.

In its sample, this clone was seen once. The rearrangement joins TRBV28 to TRBJ2-7; D is undetermined. V lost 6 bases, J lost 4 bases, and 22 bases lay in between. This CDR3 is 16 amino acids long. Germline CDR1 and CDR2: MDHEN and SYDVKM. The CDR3 nucleotides read TGTGCCAGCAGACGACTTATCCCCTTAACCTCGTACGAGCAGTACTTC. As protein: CASRRLIPLTSYEQYF.

This clone appeared once. The chain combines TRBV19 with TRBJ1-2; tentatively, D is TRBD1 (5 bases). Per germline, CDR1 LNHDA and CDR2 SQIVND (reference sequence). Deletions cut 6 bases from V and 1 base from J, with 24 bases between. CDR3 size: 18 residues. The CDR3 is CASRKPGTPKTNNYGYTF. The CDR3 region has the DNA TGTGCCAGTAGGAAACCCGGGACTCCTAAGACGAATAACTATGGCTACACCTTC.

V usage is TRBV7-6 and J usage is TRBJ2-7; no definite D call. V dropped 2 bases and J dropped 0 bases, with 8 bases sitting between them. CDR1 is SGHVS and CDR2 is FNYEAQ in the germline V gene. This CDR3 is 14 amino acids long. CDR3 sequence: CASSLTDGSYEQYF. The CDR3 nucleotides are TGTGCCAGCAGCTTAACGGACGGCTCCTACGAGCAGTACTTC.

This clone is a singleton in its sample. V is TRBV29-1 and J is TRBJ2-1, with D possibly matching TRBD2 (5 bases). This CDR3 region has 12 residues. Deletions cut 4 bases from V and 2 bases from J, with 6 bases between. The germline V gene has CDR1 SQVTM and CDR2 ANQGSEA. CDR3 region: CSVGTPYNEQFF. Written as DNA, the CDR3 is TGCAGCGTTGGGACTCCCTACAATGAGCAGTTCTTC.